This T cell receptor beta chain appears in the sequencing data of a study of T-cell memory formation after mild COVID-19. The study's findings and limits: CD8+ contracting clones occupied EMRA, while CD4+ ones occupied mainly CM and EM. Confirmation of SARS-CoV-2 specificity was lacking for second-wave clones peaking day 37.

5'RACE, which relied on constant-segment primers, yielded TCR alpha and TCR beta cDNA libraries carrying sample barcodes and UMIs. TCRdb ran MiXCR on the 5' RACE reads and lists one entry per CDR3 protein. Here the sample spans roughly 400,000 distinct CDR3 sequences, more than 15% being singletons. In this sample, this clonotype turned up a few times. The antigen remains undetermined. The receptor's source is a young man who had mild COVID-19 (a few samples of this study predate the infection). Cell type and time point are not known. The sample comprised PBMCs or a T cell subset sorted from them (not recorded which).

The CDR3 bases are TGTGCCAGCAGCGTAGAAACTAGCGGGGGGATTTCAGATACGCAGTATTTT. Its translation is CASSVETSGGISDTQYF. The rearrangement joins TRBV9 to TRBJ2-3; 12 bases fit TRBD2. The CDR3 has 17 amino acids. With 0 bases clipped from V and 4 bases from J, the junction kept 6 bases outside the gene matches. CDR1 is SGDLS, CDR2 YYNGEE, per germline. Full variable domain (outside the CDR3, taken from reference TRBV9 and TRBJ2-3): DSGVTQTPKHLITATGQRVTLRCSPRSGDLSVYWYQQSLDQGLQFLIQYYNGEERAKGNILERFSAQQFPDLHSELNLSSLELGDSALYFCASSVETSGGISDTQYFGPGTRLTVL.